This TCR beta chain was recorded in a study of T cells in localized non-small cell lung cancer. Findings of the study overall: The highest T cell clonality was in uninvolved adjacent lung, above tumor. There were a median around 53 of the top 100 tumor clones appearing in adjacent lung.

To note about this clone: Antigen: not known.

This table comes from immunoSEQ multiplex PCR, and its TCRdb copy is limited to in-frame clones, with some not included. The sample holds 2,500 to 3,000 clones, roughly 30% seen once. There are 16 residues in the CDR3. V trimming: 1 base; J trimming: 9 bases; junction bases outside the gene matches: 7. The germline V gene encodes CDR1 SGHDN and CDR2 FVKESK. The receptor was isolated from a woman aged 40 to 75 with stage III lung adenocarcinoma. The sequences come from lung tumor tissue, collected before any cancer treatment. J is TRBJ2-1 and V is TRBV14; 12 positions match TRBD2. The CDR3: CASSQVKLAGGREQFF. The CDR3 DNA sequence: TGTGCCAGCAGCCAAGTTAAGCTAGCGGGGGGGCGTGAGCAGTTCTTC.